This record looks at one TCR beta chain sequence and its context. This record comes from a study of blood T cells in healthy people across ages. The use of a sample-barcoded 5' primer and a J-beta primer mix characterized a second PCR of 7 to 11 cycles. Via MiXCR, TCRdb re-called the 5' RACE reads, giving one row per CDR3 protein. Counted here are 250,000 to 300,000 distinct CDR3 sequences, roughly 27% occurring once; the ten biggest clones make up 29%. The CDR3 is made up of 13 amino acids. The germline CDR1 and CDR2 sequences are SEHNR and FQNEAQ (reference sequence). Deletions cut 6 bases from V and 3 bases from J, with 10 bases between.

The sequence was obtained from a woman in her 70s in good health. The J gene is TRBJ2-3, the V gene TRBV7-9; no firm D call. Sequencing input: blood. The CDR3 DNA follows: TGTGCCAGCAGAAAAACACAGACAGATACGCAGTATTTT. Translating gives CASRKTQTDTQYF.